This T cell receptor beta chain was profiled in a study of OX40 agonist ivuxolimab in advanced cancers. Background on the study: Patients received ivuxolimab, an agonistic anti-OX40 (CD134) antibody.

Study findings and constraints: Low normalized T-cell clonal expansion also characterized some of the nonresponders. Expanded clones were, on average, more numerous among CD8+ T cells than CD4+. The specificity for antigen of the expanded peripheral T cells was not determined.

The CDR3 has 15 amino acids. CDR1 is ENHRY and CDR2 is SYGVKD in the germline V gene. The V end was cut by 2 bases, the J end by 0 bases, with 8 bases between. On this clone: Its matching antigen is unknown.

Clones were read by immunoSEQ multiplex PCR, and TCRdb kept only the in-frame ones, dropping some. The table records more than 35,000 clones, around 80% of them present only once. V usage is TRBV10-3 and J usage is TRBJ1-5; no definite D call. The TCR sequence derives from an adult with an advanced solid tumor such as melanoma, head and neck, liver or kidney cancer. Sequencing was performed on CD4+ or CD8+ T cells sorted from blood, taken in a trial of the OX40 agonist ivuxolimab. CDR3 residues: CAISEGLDSNQPQHF. The CDR3 DNA reads as TGTGCCATCAGTGAGGGGCTCGATAGCAATCAGCCCCAGCATTTT.